This T cell receptor beta chain originates from a study of cytomegalovirus exposure and HLA in healthy donors. V lost 5 bases and J lost 3; bases outside the gene matches: 10. The germline gives CDR1 SSHAT, CDR2 FNYEAQ (reference sequence). The CDR3 contains 15 residues. This clone occurred a few times. PCR primers comprised 60 Vbeta and 13 Jbeta primers. Profiling relied on immunoSEQ multiplex PCR, and the TCRdb table lists in-frame clones only, not all of them. This table has 50,000 or so clones, approximately 77% appearing once. V usage is TRBV7-7 and J usage is TRBJ2-7, with 7 bases that match TRBD1. This TCR was recovered from a young woman in good health and CMV-seronegative. Input material: PBMCs. CDR3 bases: TGTGCCAGCAGCCCGACAAAGGGGGCTGTCTACGAGCAGTACTTC. Its translation: CASSPTKGAVYEQYF. Variable domain in full (rest from reference TRBV7-7 and TRBJ2-7): GAGVSQSPRYKVTKRGQDVTLRCDPISSHATLYWYQQALGQGPEFLTYFNYEAQPDKSGLPSDRFSAERPEGSISTLTIQRTEQRDSAMYRCASSPTKGAVYEQYFGPGTRLTVT.